This T cell receptor (beta chain) was observed in a study of T cells in localized non-small cell lung cancer. Data came from immunoSEQ multiplex PCR; TCRdb stores just in-frame clones and leaves some out. The data contain fewer than 90,000 clones, almost 85% of them singletons. Trimming cost V 5 bases and J 6 bases, with 9 bases left between them. CDR3 length: 12 amino acids. Germline CDR1 and CDR2: SGHVS and FNYEAQ. The TCR was taken from a man aged 40 to 70 with stage I lung adenocarcinoma. The sample consisted of peripheral blood, taken before any cancer treatment. The V call is TRBV7-6, the J call TRBJ2-3; no definite D call. CDR3 in amino acids: CASSPTSDTQYF. The CDR3 DNA reads as TGTGCCAGCAGCCCTACGTCCGATACGCAGTATTTT.